The sequence of this T cell receptor (beta chain) was determined in a study of regulatory T cells in long-lasting Graves disease. Across the whole study: Prior antithyroid drug treatment in newly diagnosed Graves' patients lasted under 3 months.

Comments on this clonotype: This likely reflects a read error, since a far larger clone is one base away.

This sample's time point: newly diagnosed GD, antithyroid drugs for less than 3 months. Preparation of the TCR library used RNA extracted from PBMCs. CDR3-region Arm-PCR and iRepertoire HTBI primers produced the TCR beta libraries. TCRdb re-called the multiplex PCR reads through MiXCR, storing one row per CDR3 protein. The data show 350,000 to 400,000 distinct CDR3 sequences, 15% to 20% seen once. The CDR3 has 16 amino acids. From germline, CDR1 is SGHTA and CDR2 FQGTGA. V was trimmed by 2 bases and J by 5 bases, leaving 19 bases between them. The sample was also reused in another study, on T cells in Graves' hyperthyroidism and ophthalmopathy.

The sequencing used peripheral blood mononuclear cells (PBMCs), collected at new diagnosis, from a patient treated with antithyroid drugs. The TCR sequence derives from a woman between 18 and 29 years old with Graves disease. The chain joins TRBV7-3 to TRBJ2-7; D gene uncertain. The CDR3 coding sequence is TGTGCCAGCAGCTTAGGACGGCGTTATTATGTCCACGAGCAGTACTTC. It translates to CASSLGRRYYVHEQYF.